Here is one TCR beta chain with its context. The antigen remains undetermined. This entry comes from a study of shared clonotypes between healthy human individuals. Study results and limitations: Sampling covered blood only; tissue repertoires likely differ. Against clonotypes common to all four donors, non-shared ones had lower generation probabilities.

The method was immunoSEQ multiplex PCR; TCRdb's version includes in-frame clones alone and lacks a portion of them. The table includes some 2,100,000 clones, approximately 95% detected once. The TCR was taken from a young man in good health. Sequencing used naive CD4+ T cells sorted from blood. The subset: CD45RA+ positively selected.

The CDR3 protein is CASRVGGTNEKLFF. The CDR3, as DNA: TGTGCCAGCCGAGTCGGCGGAACTAATGAAAAACTGTTTTTT. The chain has TRBV6-1 and TRBJ1-4; D is undetermined. V was clipped by 8 bases and J by 1 base, with 11 bases between them. The CDR3 has 14 residues. Germline CDR1 reads MNHNS; CDR2 reads SASEGT.